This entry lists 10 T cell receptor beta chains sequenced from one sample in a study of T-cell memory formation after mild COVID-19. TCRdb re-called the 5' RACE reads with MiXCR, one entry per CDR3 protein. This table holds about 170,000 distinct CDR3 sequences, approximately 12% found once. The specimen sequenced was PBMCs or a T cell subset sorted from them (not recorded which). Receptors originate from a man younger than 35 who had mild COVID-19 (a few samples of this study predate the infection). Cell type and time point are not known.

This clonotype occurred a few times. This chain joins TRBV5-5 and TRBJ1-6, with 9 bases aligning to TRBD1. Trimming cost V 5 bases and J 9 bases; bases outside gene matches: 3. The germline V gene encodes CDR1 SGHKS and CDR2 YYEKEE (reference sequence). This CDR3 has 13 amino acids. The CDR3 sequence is CASRQGAASPLHF. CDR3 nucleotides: TGTGCCAGCAGACAGGGGGCGGCTTCACCCCTCCACTTT.

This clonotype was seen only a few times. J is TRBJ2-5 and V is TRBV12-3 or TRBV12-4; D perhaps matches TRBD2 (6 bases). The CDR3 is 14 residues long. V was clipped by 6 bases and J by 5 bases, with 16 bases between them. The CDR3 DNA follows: TGTGCCAGCAGCCGACCGGGACTGAAGGAGACCCAGTACTTC. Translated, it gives CASSRPGLKETQYF.

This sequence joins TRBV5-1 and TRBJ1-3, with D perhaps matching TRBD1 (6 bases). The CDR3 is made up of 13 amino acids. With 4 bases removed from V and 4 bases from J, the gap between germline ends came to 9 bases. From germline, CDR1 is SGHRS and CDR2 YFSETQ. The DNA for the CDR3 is TGCGCCAGCAGCCAGGGGAGCGGAAACACCATATATTTT. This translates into CASSQGSGNTIYF.

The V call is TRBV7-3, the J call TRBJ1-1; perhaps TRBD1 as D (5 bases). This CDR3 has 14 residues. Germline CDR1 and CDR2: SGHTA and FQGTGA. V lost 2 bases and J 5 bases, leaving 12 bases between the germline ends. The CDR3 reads CASSLLPGQTEAFF. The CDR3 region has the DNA TGTGCCAGCAGCTTACTACCAGGACAAACTGAAGCTTTCTTT.

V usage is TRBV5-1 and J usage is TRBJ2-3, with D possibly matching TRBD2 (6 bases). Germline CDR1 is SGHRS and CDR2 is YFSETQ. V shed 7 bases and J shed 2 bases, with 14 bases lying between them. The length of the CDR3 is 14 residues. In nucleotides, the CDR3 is TGCGCCAGCGGAAGGGACTCCCACACAGATACGCAGTATTTT. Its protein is CASGRDSHTDTQYF.

CDR3 sequence reads: CASSLQDSYGYTF. CDR3 nucleotides: TGCGCCAGCAGCTTACAGGACAGCTATGGCTACACCTTC. The rearrangement joins TRBV5-1 to TRBJ1-2, with a weak D call TRBD1 (6 bases). V lost 2 bases and J lost 4, with 9 bases in between. From germline, CDR1 is SGHRS and CDR2 YFSETQ. This CDR3 contains 13 residues.

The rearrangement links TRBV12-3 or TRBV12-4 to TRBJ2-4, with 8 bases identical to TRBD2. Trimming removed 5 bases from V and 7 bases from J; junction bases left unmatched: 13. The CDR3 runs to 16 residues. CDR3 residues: CASSPEGRGAGNIQYF. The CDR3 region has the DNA TGTGCCAGCAGTCCCGAGGGGCGGGGGGCCGGGAACATTCAGTACTTC.

The CDR3 loop reads CASSPRDRVSGELFF. Here the CDR3 DNA reads TGTGCCAGCTCACCCCGGGACAGGGTGAGCGGGGAGCTGTTTTTT. The chain joins TRBV18 to TRBJ2-2; the match to TRBD1 covers 9 bases. V lost 3 bases and J lost 7; bases outside the gene matches: 6. Germline-derived CDR1 and CDR2 are KGHSH and LQKENI. CDR3 length equals 15 residues.

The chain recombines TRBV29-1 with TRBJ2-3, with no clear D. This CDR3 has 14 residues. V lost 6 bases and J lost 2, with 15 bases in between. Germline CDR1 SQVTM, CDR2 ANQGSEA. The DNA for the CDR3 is TGCAGCGTAGCGCCCTGGACGGACACAGATACGCAGTATTTT. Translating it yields CSVAPWTDTDTQYF.

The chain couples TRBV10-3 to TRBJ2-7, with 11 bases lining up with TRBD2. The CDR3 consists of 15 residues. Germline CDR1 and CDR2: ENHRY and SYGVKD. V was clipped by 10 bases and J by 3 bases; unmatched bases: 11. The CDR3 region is CATGKAGTSGYEQYV. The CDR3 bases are TGTGCCACCGGGAAAGCCGGGACTAGCGGCTACGAGCAGTACGTC.